Here is one T cell receptor (beta chain) with its context. Its antigen is unknown. Base qualities were left out, and no much larger clone turns up one base away. The cysteine opens and the phenylalanine closes a CDR3 of 16 amino acids. Only the CDR3 part of the read is kept: 48 bases, read in frame from the first base. Via the germline V gene, CDR1 is SGHTA and CDR2 FQGTGA. Trimming removed 5 bases from V and 2 bases from J; the gene matches leave 7 bases unexplained. Donors were a few dozen systemically healthy Caucasian individuals from Russia aged roughly 6 to 100 years. Each donor gave about 9.8 milliliters of peripheral blood, drawn into EDTA-treated Vacutainer tubes. PBMCs were isolated by Ficoll-Paque density-gradient centrifugation, with at least 7 million obtained per sample. Trizol reagent was used to extract total RNA from the PBMCs, yielding at least 5 micrograms per sample. Naive CD45RAhigh/CD27high T cell percentages were measured by flow cytometry on a PBMC aliquot from every donor.

The library was produced with 5' RACE. Sequencing instrument: Illumina HiSeq 2500. A second PCR of roughly 7 to 11 cycles was performed with a sample-barcoded 5' primer and a J-beta primer mix. A unique molecular identifier was introduced onto each TCR beta cDNA molecule by a template-switch 5' adaptor carrying 12 random nucleotides. Each sample yielded at least 2.5 million CDR3-containing paired-end reads. First-strand cDNA was synthesized from all RNA with the Mint cDNA synthesis kit, primed by a TRBC-specific oligonucleotide. All cDNA was treated with uracil-DNA glycosylase and then went through a first 18-cycle PCR with the universal primers M1SS and BC2_uni_R. Processing in the source paper ran as follows. Each sample was normalized by randomly selecting 1 million high-quality reads, each carrying a distinct molecular identifier. Instead of being binned into consensus sequences, reads with shared molecular identifiers were discarded. CDR3 identification, clonotype clustering and error correction used MiTCR with a Q25 quality threshold and the strictest error-elimination algorithm. A nonparametric unseen species model with Euler transformation was used to estimate a lower bound on total TCR beta diversity. TCRdb reanalyzed the raw reads on its own, using fastp at Q25 for trimming and MiXCR for clone calling, and kept in-frame beta chains. Each CDR3 protein appears once, grouped with its most common genes and DNA. In this record, the V and J calls reflect TCRdb's handling and not the investigators' own analysis. This sample comprises about 2 million distinct CDR3 sequences, 49% of them detected only once. Of the sample, around 2.1% falls within the top ten clones.

This entry comes from a study of blood T cells in healthy people across ages (dated by TCRdb to about 2015). About the full investigation: In model experiments, roughly one uniquely barcoded TCR beta cDNA molecule per two T cells was captured by template switching. To track age-related changes in TCR beta repertoire diversity, the study relied on deep sequencing normalized with unique cDNA molecular identifiers. Donors were grouped into four age groups: young (average 16 years), middle-aged (39), aged (62) and long-lived (just over 80). To avoid experimental bias, donors of different ages were randomly spread across the sequencing lanes. The study analyzed two additional independent replicas of 1 million unique cDNA reads from the same blood draw for two donors, one aged 18 to 30 and one aged 80 or older.

Results and caveats for the whole study, not just this receptor: Compared with the aged group, the long-lived group had more naive CD4+ T cells, fewer expanded clones and increased TCR diversity, a pattern suggesting age selection. As age increased, observed TCR beta diversity per million T cells dropped in a roughly linear way, and a significant reduction was already evident by age about 40. Total diversity estimates from one million sequenced T cells were considered lower bounds and underestimates. Observed TCR beta diversity correlated strongly with the percentage of naive T cells measured by flow cytometry. Conclusive comparison of naive and antigen-experienced compartments was prevented by the profiling of bulk unsorted PBMCs. Because donor CMV infection status was unknown, age-related changes in expanded clonotypes were potentially confounded.

The sequence came from a woman aged 40 to 49 in good health. The chain is assembled from TRBV7-3 and TRBJ2-3; a stretch of 10 junction bases matches TRBD1. Sequenced: blood. The sequenced DNA: TGTGCCAGCAGCCCAGTCGGGACAGGGGCCACAGATACGCAGTATTTT. Its product reads: CASSPVGTGATDTQYF.